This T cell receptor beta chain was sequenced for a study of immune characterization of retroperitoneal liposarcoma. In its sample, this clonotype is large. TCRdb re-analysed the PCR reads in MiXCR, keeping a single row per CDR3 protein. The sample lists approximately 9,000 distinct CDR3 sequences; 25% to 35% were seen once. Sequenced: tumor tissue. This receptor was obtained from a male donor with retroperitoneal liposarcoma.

This CDR3 reads CASSRRGRIEETQYF. CDR3 sequence (DNA): TGTGCCAGCAGCCGTAGGGGGAGGATCGAAGAGACCCAGTACTTC. The V and J genes are TRBV7-2 and TRBJ2-5; D possibly uses TRBD1 or TRBD2 (6 bases each). The germline CDR1 and CDR2 sequences are SGHTA and FQGNSA. V lost 5 bases to trimming and J lost 3 bases, with 16 bases between them. There are 15 residues in the CDR3.